The clone carrying this T cell receptor (beta chain) was seen a few times. The data derive from a study of blood T cell repertoires in COVID-19. The overall study: Acute-phase and convalescent COVID-19 samples originated in the United States, Italy and Spain.

The V and J ends lost 0 bases and 5 bases respectively, with 6 bases between them. Germline CDR1 is SGHNT and CDR2 is YYREEE (reference sequence). This CDR3 is built from 13 residues. Here immunoSEQ multiplex PCR was the method, and the copy in TCRdb shows in-frame clones only, minus some. The sample has hundreds of thousands of clones; roughly 87% are singletons. Individuals aged about 18 to 90 years were recruited from around 22 US areas. Participant reports of clinical history set cohort assignment. The study counted Cohort 3 donors as recovered given two negative PCRs, clearance, or symptom resolution.

The sequence came from a woman in her twenties or thirties who had recovered from COVID-19. This chain connects TRBV5-4 to TRBJ1-5; maybe TRBD1 (6 bases). Sequencing was performed on PBMCs or T cells enriched from blood (not recorded which). The CDR3 here is CASSLDRDQPQHF. The CDR3 DNA is TGTGCCAGCAGCTTGGACAGGGATCAGCCCCAGCATTTT.